A single sample is the source of the 19 T cell receptor beta chains below, sequenced in a study of blood T cell repertoires in COVID-19. Here immunoSEQ multiplex PCR was the method, and the copy in TCRdb shows in-frame clones only, minus some. The sample includes about 180,000 clones, approximately 89% of them seen just once. Sequencing was carried out using peripheral blood. These receptors came from a woman aged 30 to 39 with acute or convalescent COVID-19.

The CDR3 coding sequence is TGCGCCAGCAGCCAAGTTCCTGGGACAAACTTCTATGGCTACACCTTC. Protein sequence: CASSQVPGTNFYGYTF. The chain uses TRBV4-1 and TRBJ1-2, with D maybe TRBD1 (6 bases). CDR1 is MGHRA, CDR2 YSYEKL, per germline. The CDR3 runs 16 residues. V was cut by 1 base and J by 4 bases, with 16 bases left in between.

The chain is built from TRBV4-2 and TRBJ2-3; a possible D gene is TRBD2 (6 bases). The germline CDR1 and CDR2 sequences are LGHNA and YNFKEQ. The germline V and J ends were trimmed by 4 bases and 1 base, with 12 bases remaining between them. There are 15 residues in the CDR3. CDR3 DNA: TGTGCCAGCAGCCTAGGCGGGATGGGCACAGATACGCAGTATTTT. Encoded protein: CASSLGGMGTDTQYF.

The V call is TRBV10-3, the J call TRBJ2-7; TRBD2 matches at 9 bases. Losses at the gene ends were 5 bases for V and 4 bases for J; bases not matched to a gene: 12. The CDR3 has 16 amino acids. The germline gives CDR1 ENHRY, CDR2 SYGVKD. The CDR3 coding sequence is TGTGCCATCAGTCAAGGCTTAGCGGGAGCTGGATACGAGCAGTACTTC. Its translation is CAISQGLAGAGYEQYF.

The chain employs TRBV29-1 and TRBJ2-1; 10 nucleotides match TRBD2. V trimming: 7 bases; J trimming: 3 bases; junction bases outside the gene matches: 3. Germline V gene lookup returns CDR1 SQVTM and CDR2 ANQGSEA. This CDR3 has 13 residues. The CDR3 protein is CSGGLAVYNEQFF. For the CDR3, the DNA is TGCAGCGGCGGACTAGCGGTCTACAATGAGCAGTTCTTC.

The chain has TRBV15 and TRBJ2-1; 12 nucleotides align to TRBD1. This CDR3 comprises 15 residues. J was trimmed by 9 bases and V by 4 bases; bases with no gene match: 7. Germline V lookup: CDR1 LNHNV, CDR2 YYDKDF (reference sequence). The CDR3 DNA follows: TGTGCCACCAGCACTAGGGGACAGGGGGCGTCTGAGCAGTTCTTC. Translating gives CATSTRGQGASEQFF.

The chain has TRBV11-2 and TRBJ2-5; D is perhaps TRBD1 (5 bases). This CDR3 region has 15 residues. Germline CDR1 reads SGHAT; CDR2 reads FQNNGV. V was shortened by 7 bases and J by 2 bases, with 17 bases between the two germline ends. The CDR3, as DNA: TGTGCCAGCACCCTAATCTGGGGCGATCAAGAGACCCAGTACTTC. Protein sequence: CASTLIWGDQETQYF.

The chain is built from TRBV29-1 and TRBJ2-7; a weak D match, TRBD2 (6 bases). The CDR3 is 11 residues long. Trimming cost V 7 bases and J 3 bases, with 10 bases left between them. The V gene's germline CDR1 is SQVTM and CDR2 ANQGSEA. Here the CDR3 reads CSAGDFYEQYF. The CDR3 nucleotides read TGCAGCGCCGGGGACTTCTACGAGCAGTACTTC.

The genes are TRBV28 and TRBJ2-1, with D perhaps TRBD1 (6 bases). The V end lost 8 bases, the J end lost 7 bases, and 15 bases lay between the germline ends. Germline V gives CDR1 MDHEN, CDR2 SYDVKM. This CDR3 spans 13 amino acids. As DNA, the CDR3 is TGTGCCAGCTCTTGGAACAGGGTGAATGAGCAGTTCTTC. Its protein is CASSWNRVNEQFF.

V and J are TRBV14 and TRBJ2-5; the match to TRBD2 covers 16 bases. V gave up 3 bases and J gave up 9 bases; unmatched junction bases: 1. This CDR3 has 14 residues. The germline CDR1 and CDR2 sequences are SGHDN and FVKESK. The CDR3 sequence is CASSQGTSGRAQYF. The CDR3 nucleotides read TGTGCCAGCAGCCAGGGGACTAGCGGGAGGGCCCAGTACTTC.

The V call is TRBV7-9, the J call TRBJ1-2, with D unclear. Germline assignment: CDR1 SEHNR and CDR2 FQNEAQ (reference sequence). Trimming left V 7 bases short and J 8 bases short, with 11 bases between. The CDR3 has 11 amino acids. The CDR3 DNA sequence: TGTGCCAGCAAACTGGTCGAGGGCTACACCTTC. This codes for CASKLVEGYTF.

This clone appeared once. The chain employs TRBV6-6 and TRBJ1-2, with TRBD1 as a possible D gene (6 bases). With 5 bases removed from V and 6 bases from J, the gap between germline ends came to 16 bases. This CDR3 region has 14 residues. Germline V gives CDR1 MNHNY, CDR2 SVGAGI (reference sequence). CDR3 loop: CASSLRGEGDGYTF. CDR3 DNA: TGTGCCAGCAGTCTGAGGGGTGAGGGGGATGGCTACACCTTC.

The chain has TRBV6-5 and TRBJ1-3, with unresolved D. Trimming shortened V by 4 bases and J by 0 bases, and 10 bases separated the two germline ends. Germline loops: CDR1 MNHEY, CDR2 SVGAGI. The length of the CDR3 is 15 residues. DNA for the CDR3: TGTGCCAGCAGTTCAACTAGGATCTCTGGAAACACCATATATTTT. Translation: CASSSTRISGNTIYF.

The rearrangement uses TRBV9 and TRBJ2-1, with D perhaps matching TRBD1 (5 bases). V lost 0 bases to trimming and J lost 9 bases, with 7 bases between them. The germline gives CDR1 SGDLS, CDR2 YYNGEE. The CDR3 consists of 12 residues. The CDR3 is CASSVARGEQFF. In DNA form, the CDR3 reads TGTGCCAGCAGCGTAGCTAGGGGTGAGCAGTTCTTC.

The chain links TRBV28 to TRBJ2-7; 11 nucleotides line up with TRBD2. Germline loops: CDR1 MDHEN, CDR2 SYDVKM. The CDR3 totals 18 residues. The ends lost 10 bases at V and 5 bases at J; junction bases unmatched: 22. DNA for the CDR3: TGTGCCACCACCTTAGCGGGAGGGCCAAGAGTCGCCGATCACGAGCAGTACTTC. This codes for CATTLAGGPRVADHEQYF.

The chain combines TRBV4-2 with TRBJ2-5; 11 nucleotides agree with TRBD2. The CDR3 totals 17 residues. Trimming took 0 bases from V and 7 from J; bases not matched to a gene: 10. Germline V gene lookup returns CDR1 LGHNA and CDR2 YNFKEQ. The DNA of the CDR3 is TGTGCCAGCAGCCAAGACTGGGTAGCGGGAGGGCCCGGGACCCAGTACTTC. This translates into CASSQDWVAGGPGTQYF.

About this clone: The identical CDR3 is also encoded by other nucleotide sequences in the sample. The chain recombines TRBV5-5 with TRBJ2-2; TRBD1 agrees at 8 bases. Germline V gives CDR1 SGHKS, CDR2 YYEKEE (reference sequence). The length of the CDR3 is 14 residues. V gave up 2 bases and J gave up 7 bases; unmatched junction bases: 4. CDR3 in amino acids: CASSLGTGVGELFF. CDR3 DNA: TGTGCCAGCAGCTTAGGGACAGGAGTCGGGGAGCTGTTTTTT.

The chain couples TRBV6-5 to TRBJ1-5; 8 positions match TRBD1. Trimming took 8 bases from V and 3 from J; bases not matched to a gene: 3. CDR3 length: 13 amino acids. CDR1 and CDR2 from the germline V gene are MNHEY and SVGAGI. The CDR3 DNA follows: TGTGCCAGCTCGACAGGGGTCAATCAGCCCCAGCATTTT. Amino acids: CASSTGVNQPQHF.

This chain uses TRBV30 with TRBJ2-3; 11 bases are shared with TRBD2. The CDR3 covers 15 residues. Germline V gives CDR1 GTSNPN, CDR2 SVGIG (reference sequence). V lost 3 bases and J lost 3; bases outside the gene matches: 5. The CDR3 is CAWSRGLAETDTQYF. CDR3 sequence (DNA): TGTGCCTGGAGCCGGGGACTAGCGGAAACAGATACGCAGTATTTT.

The V gene is TRBV7-9, the J gene TRBJ1-1; D call uncertain. Germline CDR1 SEHNR, CDR2 FQNEAQ (reference sequence). This CDR3 is 13 amino acids long. V gave up 3 bases and J gave up 3 bases, with 8 bases separating them. DNA for the CDR3: TGTGCCAGCAGCTTCGGGAAGGACACTGAAGCTTTCTTT. The encoded protein is CASSFGKDTEAFF.